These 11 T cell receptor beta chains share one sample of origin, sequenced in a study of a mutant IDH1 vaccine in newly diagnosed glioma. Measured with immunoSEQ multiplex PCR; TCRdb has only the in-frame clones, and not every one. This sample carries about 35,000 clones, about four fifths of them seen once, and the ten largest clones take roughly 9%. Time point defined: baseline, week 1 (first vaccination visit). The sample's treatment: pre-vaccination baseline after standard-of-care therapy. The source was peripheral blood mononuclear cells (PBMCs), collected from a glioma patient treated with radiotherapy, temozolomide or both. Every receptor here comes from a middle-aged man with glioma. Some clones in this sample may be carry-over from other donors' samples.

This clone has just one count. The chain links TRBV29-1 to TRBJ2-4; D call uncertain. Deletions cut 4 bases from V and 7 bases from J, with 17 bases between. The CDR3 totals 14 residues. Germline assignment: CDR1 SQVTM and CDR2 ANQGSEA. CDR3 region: CSVVLMRLRNIQYF. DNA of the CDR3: TGCAGCGTTGTTTTGATGAGACTTCGGAACATTCAGTACTTC. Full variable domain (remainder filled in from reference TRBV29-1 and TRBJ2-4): SAVISQKPSRDICQRGTSLTIQCQVDSQVTMMFWYRQQPGQSLTLIATANQGSEATYESGFVIDKFPISRPNLTFSTLTVSNMSPEDSSIYLCSVVLMRLRNIQYFGAGTRLSVL.

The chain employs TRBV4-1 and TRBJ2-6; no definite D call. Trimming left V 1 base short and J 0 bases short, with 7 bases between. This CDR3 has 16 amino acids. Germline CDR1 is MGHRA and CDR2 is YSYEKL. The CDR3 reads CASSQAYSSGANVLTF. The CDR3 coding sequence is TGCGCCAGCAGCCAAGCTTATTCCTCTGGGGCCAACGTCCTGACTTTC.

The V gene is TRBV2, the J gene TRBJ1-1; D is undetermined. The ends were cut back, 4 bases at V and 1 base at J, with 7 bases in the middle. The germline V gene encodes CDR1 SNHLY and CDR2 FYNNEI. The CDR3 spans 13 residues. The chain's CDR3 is CASSVNRNTEAFF. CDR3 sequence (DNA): TGTGCCAGCAGTGTAAACAGGAACACTGAAGCTTTCTTT.

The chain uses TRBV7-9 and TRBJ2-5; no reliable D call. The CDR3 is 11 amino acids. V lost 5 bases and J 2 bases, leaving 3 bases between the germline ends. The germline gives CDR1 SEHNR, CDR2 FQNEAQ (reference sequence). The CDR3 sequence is CASSRQETQYF. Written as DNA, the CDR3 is TGTGCCAGCAGCCGTCAAGAGACCCAGTACTTC.

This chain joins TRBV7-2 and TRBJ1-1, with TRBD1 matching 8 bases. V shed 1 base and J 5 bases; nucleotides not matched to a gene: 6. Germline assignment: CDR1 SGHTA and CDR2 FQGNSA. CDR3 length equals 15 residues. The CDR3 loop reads CASSLVGTGGTEAFF. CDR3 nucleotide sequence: TGTGCCAGCAGCTTAGTTGGGACAGGAGGAACTGAAGCTTTCTTT.

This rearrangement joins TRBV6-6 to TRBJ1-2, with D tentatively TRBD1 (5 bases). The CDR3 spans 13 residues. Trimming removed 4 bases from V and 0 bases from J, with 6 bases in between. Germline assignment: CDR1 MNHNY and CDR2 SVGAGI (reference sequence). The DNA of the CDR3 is TGTGCCAGCAGTTCACAGGCTAACTATGGCTACACCTTC. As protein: CASSSQANYGYTF.

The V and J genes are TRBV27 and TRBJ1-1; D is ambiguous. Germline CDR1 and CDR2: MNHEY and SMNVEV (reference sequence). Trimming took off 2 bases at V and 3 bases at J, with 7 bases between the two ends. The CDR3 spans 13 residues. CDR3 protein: CASSLGRHTEAFF. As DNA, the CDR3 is TGTGCCAGCAGTTTAGGTAGGCACACTGAAGCTTTCTTT.

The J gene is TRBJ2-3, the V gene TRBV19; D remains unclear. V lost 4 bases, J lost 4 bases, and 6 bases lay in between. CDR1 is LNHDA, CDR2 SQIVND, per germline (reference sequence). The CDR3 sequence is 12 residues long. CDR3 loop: CASSKLADTQYF. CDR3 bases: TGTGCCAGTAGTAAATTAGCAGATACGCAGTATTTT.

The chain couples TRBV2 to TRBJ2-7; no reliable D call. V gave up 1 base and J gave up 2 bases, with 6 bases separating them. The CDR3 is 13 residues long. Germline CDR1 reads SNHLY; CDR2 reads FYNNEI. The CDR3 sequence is CASSEDGPYEQYF. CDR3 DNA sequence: TGTGCCAGCAGTGAAGACGGACCCTACGAGCAGTACTTC.

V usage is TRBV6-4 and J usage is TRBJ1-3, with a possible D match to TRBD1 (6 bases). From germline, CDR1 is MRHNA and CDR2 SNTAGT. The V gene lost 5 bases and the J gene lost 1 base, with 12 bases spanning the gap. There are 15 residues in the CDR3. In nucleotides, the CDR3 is TGTGCCAGCAGTAGACAGGAGGAGTCTGGAAACACCATATATTTT. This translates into CASSRQEESGNTIYF.

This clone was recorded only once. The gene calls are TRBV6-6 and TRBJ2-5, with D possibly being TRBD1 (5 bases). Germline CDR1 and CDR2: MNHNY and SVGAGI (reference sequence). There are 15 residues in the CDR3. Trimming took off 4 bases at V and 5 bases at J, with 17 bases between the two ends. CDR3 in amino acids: CASSSLQGKGETQYF. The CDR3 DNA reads TGTGCCAGCAGTTCGCTTCAGGGTAAAGGGGAGACCCAGTACTTC.